One and the same sample provided the 2 T cell receptor beta chains below, sequenced in a study of cytomegalovirus exposure and HLA in healthy donors. Here immunoSEQ multiplex PCR was the method, and the copy in TCRdb shows in-frame clones only, minus some. The sample consists of 150,000 to 200,000 clones, approximately 89% of them appearing once. Sequenced material: PBMCs. These receptor sequences come from a woman in her late teens or twenties in good health and CMV-seropositive.

The chain employs TRBV29-1 and TRBJ2-3; the match to TRBD2 covers 8 bases. CDR3 length: 14 residues. J gave up 2 bases and V 8 bases, and 9 bases lay outside the gene matches. Germline lookup yields CDR1 SQVTM and CDR2 ANQGSEA. The CDR3 reads CSSWSSGFTDTQYF. The CDR3 DNA is TGCAGCTCATGGTCTAGCGGGTTCACAGATACGCAGTATTTT.

This sequence joins TRBV4-2 and TRBJ2-7; D is possibly TRBD2 (6 bases). This CDR3 comprises 13 residues. Germline values: CDR1 LGHNA, CDR2 YNFKEQ. With 1 base removed from V and 4 bases from J, the gap between germline ends came to 8 bases. The CDR3 loop reads CASSQVGGYEQYF. Here the CDR3 DNA reads TGTGCCAGCAGCCAAGTTGGGGGGTACGAGCAGTACTTC.